This passage covers 7 T cell receptor beta chains from one sample sequenced in a study of T cell responses to AZD1222 COVID-19 vaccine (dated by TCRdb to 2020 to 2022). Interpreted using the paper, the time point label stands for: about 28 days (+/-7) after the second vaccine dose. Libraries were prepared through the immunoSEQ multiplex PCR assay. TCRdb's version of the immuneACCESS table is confined to in-frame rearrangements and falls short of the full clone set. An unresolved V gene accounts for under half of the shortfall where checked; the remainder is of unknown origin. Counted in this sample were some 180,000 clones; more than 85% of them appeared once. The ten largest clones capture approximately 1.8% of the sample. Sequences were derived from peripheral blood, sampled 28 days after the second AZD1222 dose. These receptors all come from an adult who received the AZD1222 COVID-19 vaccine.

The gene calls are TRBV28 and TRBJ1-2; D may be TRBD1 (6 bases). The CDR3 runs to 12 residues. Germline V gives CDR1 MDHEN, CDR2 SYDVKM. V lost 4 bases to trimming and J lost 4 bases, with 7 bases between them. The CDR3 DNA follows: TGTGCCAGCAGTTCAGGGGTCTATGGCTACACCTTC. Its translation is CASSSGVYGYTF.

The chain joins TRBV19 to TRBJ1-2; TRBD1 might be the D (5 bases). Deletions cut 3 bases from V and 2 bases from J, with 7 bases between. CDR1 and CDR2 (germline): LNHDA, SQIVND (reference sequence). There are 13 residues in the CDR3. Here the CDR3 reads CASSIRGNYGYTF. The CDR3 DNA follows: TGTGCCAGTAGTATTCGGGGGAACTATGGCTACACCTTC.

This clone was counted a single time. The V and J genes are TRBV14 and TRBJ1-1; D gene unclear. V lost 3 bases and J 5 bases, leaving 10 bases between the germline ends. Germline-derived CDR1 and CDR2 are SGHDN and FVKESK. This CDR3 is 13 amino acids long. The CDR3 loop is CASSQGILTEAFF. In DNA form, the CDR3 reads TGTGCCAGCAGCCAGGGAATATTGACTGAAGCTTTCTTT.

This chain connects TRBV19 to TRBJ1-2; the D is unclear. Trimming took off 1 base at V and 6 bases at J, with 15 bases between the two ends. The CDR3 length is 15 residues. Looked up from germline, CDR1 is LNHDA and CDR2 is SQIVND (reference sequence). CDR3 residues: CASSIVAGGGDGYTF. The DNA for the CDR3 is TGTGCCAGTAGTATAGTAGCAGGCGGCGGGGATGGCTACACCTTC.

CDR3 residues: CASNPPHGMNTEAFF. Here the CDR3 DNA reads TGTGCCTCTAACCCCCCCCACGGCATGAACACTGAAGCTTTCTTT. The J gene is TRBJ1-1, the V gene TRBV30; unclear D gene. The CDR3 runs to 15 residues. From germline, CDR1 is GTSNPN and CDR2 SVGIG (reference sequence). V shed 7 bases and J shed 0 bases, with 18 bases lying between them. Full variable domain (remainder filled in from reference TRBV30 and TRBJ1-1): SQTIHQWPATLVQPVGSPLSLECTVEGTSNPNLYWYRQAAGRGLQLLFYSVGIGQISSEVPQNLSASRPQDRQFILSSKKLLLSDSGFYLCASNPPHGMNTEAFFGQGTRLTVV.

The chain links TRBV10-2 to TRBJ1-2; 9 bases fit TRBD1. Germline CDR1 reads WSHSY; CDR2 reads SAAADI. With V trimmed by 3 bases and J by 5 bases, 7 bases remained unmatched. The CDR3 runs to 15 residues. The CDR3 DNA is TGCGCCAGCAGTGATTGGACAGGGGAGGGGTATGGCTACACCTTC. Its translation: CASSDWTGEGYGYTF.

The chain joins TRBV5-1 to TRBJ2-1, with D possibly matching TRBD2 (6 bases). The V end lost 4 bases, the J end lost 3 bases, and 14 bases lay between the germline ends. Germline values: CDR1 SGHRS, CDR2 YFSETQ. The CDR3 consists of 15 residues. The CDR3 coding sequence is TGCGCCAGCAGCGGCGGGACCGCACGCTACAATGAGCAGTTCTTC. Amino acids: CASSGGTARYNEQFF.